The 23 T cell receptor beta chains below all came from one sample that was sequenced in a study of blood T cell repertoires in COVID-19. Clones were read by immunoSEQ multiplex PCR, and TCRdb kept only the in-frame ones, dropping some. The sample lists about 120,000 clones; over 60% were seen once. The sample comprised peripheral blood. These receptors were taken from a man in his forties with active or convalescent COVID-19.

The gene calls are TRBV5-1 and TRBJ1-2; 9 bases map to TRBD1. From germline, CDR1 is SGHRS and CDR2 YFSETQ. Trimming at V came to 6 bases and at J to 4 bases, leaving 7 bases not matched to a gene. The CDR3 runs to 14 residues. The CDR3 is CASNHPGQGYGYTF. The DNA for the CDR3 is TGCGCCAGCAATCATCCGGGACAGGGCTATGGCTACACCTTC.

The chain combines TRBV5-1 with TRBJ1-1; D unresolved. CDR3 size: 14 residues. Per germline, CDR1 SGHRS and CDR2 YFSETQ. Trimming stripped 0 bases from V and 3 bases from J, with 9 bases between. CDR3 bases: TGCGCCAGCAGCTTGGGAGGAATCGACACTGAAGCTTTCTTT. Translation: CASSLGGIDTEAFF.

The rearrangement links TRBV11-2 to TRBJ2-7; TRBD2 matches at 11 bases. The CDR3 is 15 amino acids. V shed 5 bases and J 6 bases; nucleotides not matched to a gene: 9. CDR1 is SGHAT and CDR2 is FQNNGV in the germline V gene. CDR3 in amino acids: CASSLILAGESEQYF. The CDR3 region has the DNA TGTGCCAGCAGCCTTATACTAGCGGGAGAATCCGAGCAGTACTTC.

In regard to this clone: The junction differs from germline at one of its ends, possibly a read error. The V and J genes are TRBV4-2 and TRBJ1-1, with D perhaps TRBD1 (5 bases). CDR1 is LGHNA and CDR2 is YNFKEQ in the germline V gene. The CDR3 is 13 residues long. In DNA form, the CDR3 reads TGTGCCAGCAGTCAAGATAGGGGCCCTGAAGCTTTCTTT. Encoded protein: CASSQDRGPEAFF.

V and J are TRBV10-3 and TRBJ2-5; 9 nucleotides align to TRBD2. Germline values: CDR1 ENHRY, CDR2 SYGVKD. The CDR3 runs to 15 residues. With V trimmed by 11 bases and J by 1 base, 11 bases remained unmatched. The CDR3 reads CAFPNSGGIQETQYF. The CDR3 DNA is TGTGCCTTTCCCAATAGCGGGGGTATCCAAGAGACCCAGTACTTC.

The V gene is TRBV7-9, the J gene TRBJ2-7; 7 bases are a match to TRBD1. CDR3 length equals 14 residues. V gave up 1 base and J gave up 5 bases; unmatched junction bases: 5. In germline, CDR1 is SEHNR, CDR2 FQNEAQ (reference sequence). CDR3 amino acids: CASSLGTGIDEQYF. The CDR3, as DNA: TGTGCCAGCAGCTTAGGGACAGGTATCGACGAGCAGTACTTC.

To note about this clone: One junction end disagrees with the germline gene, perhaps due to a read error. The rearrangement joins TRBV4-1 to TRBJ1-1, with D tentatively TRBD1 (6 bases). Germline V gives CDR1 MGHRA, CDR2 YSYEKL. The CDR3 runs 17 residues. The CDR3: CASSQKRGSELNTEAFF. The CDR3 coding sequence is TGCGCCAGCAGCCAAAAGAGGGGGTCGGAATTGAATACTGAAGCTTTCTTT.

This chain uses TRBV4-3 with TRBJ1-1; TRBD1 might be the D (5 bases). V was trimmed by 0 bases and J by 4 bases, leaving 9 bases between them. The CDR3 runs to 14 residues. Germline assignment: CDR1 LGHNA and CDR2 YSLEER. CDR3 bases: TGCGCCAGCAGCCAAGAAGGCCAGGGCACTGAAGCTTTCTTT. Its translation: CASSQEGQGTEAFF.

The chain has TRBV19 and TRBJ2-3, with a possible D match to TRBD1 (5 bases). The CDR3 spans 17 residues. The V end lost 0 bases, the J end lost 5 bases, and 18 bases lay between the germline ends. Germline CDR1 reads LNHDA; CDR2 reads SQIVND (reference sequence). The CDR3 region is CASSIDLSDSWEDTQYF. CDR3 bases: TGTGCCAGTAGTATAGATCTTTCCGACAGCTGGGAAGATACGCAGTATTTT.

This chain links TRBV19 with TRBJ2-5, with D perhaps TRBD2 (6 bases). The CDR3 loop spans 14 amino acids. In germline, CDR1 is LNHDA, CDR2 SQIVND (reference sequence). V shed 9 bases and J shed 2 bases, with 16 bases lying between them. CDR3 coding DNA: TGTGCCAGCAGCCGGTCGCGGGGACAAGAGACCCAGTACTTC. This gives the protein CASSRSRGQETQYF.

Of note for this clone: The same CDR3 can be traced to other DNA sequences in this sample. The rearrangement uses TRBV6-5 and TRBJ1-2; a possible D gene is TRBD1 (6 bases). In germline, CDR1 is MNHEY, CDR2 SVGAGI. The CDR3 extends over 13 amino acids. The V gene lost 6 bases and the J gene lost 4 bases, with 12 bases spanning the gap. CDR3 residues: CASRRTVLYGYTF. The CDR3 nucleotides read TGTGCCAGCAGGAGGACAGTCCTCTATGGCTACACCTTC.

The V and J genes are TRBV9 and TRBJ2-1, with a tentative D call TRBD1 (6 bases). From germline, CDR1 is SGDLS and CDR2 YYNGEE. Trimming left V 3 bases short and J 4 bases short, with 14 bases between. This CDR3 comprises 15 residues. The chain's CDR3 is CASSAPTGYYNEQFF. Written as DNA, the CDR3 is TGTGCCAGCAGCGCACCCACAGGGTATTACAATGAGCAGTTCTTC.

The chain carries TRBV28 and TRBJ1-5, with a tentative D call TRBD1 (6 bases). The germline V gene has CDR1 MDHEN and CDR2 SYDVKM. The CDR3 has 12 residues. V lost 7 bases and J lost 6, with 10 bases in between. The CDR3 loop reads CASMGGAQPQHF. The CDR3 bases are TGTGCCAGCATGGGGGGGGCTCAGCCCCAGCATTTT.

This clone was seen once. V is TRBV4-1 and J is TRBJ1-1; D is ambiguous. Per germline, CDR1 MGHRA and CDR2 YSYEKL. Trimming pared 0 bases from V and 6 bases from J, leaving 11 bases between. The CDR3 length is 14 residues. CDR3 region: CASSQESARPEAFF. Written as DNA, the CDR3 is TGCGCCAGCAGCCAAGAATCCGCCAGGCCTGAAGCTTTCTTT.

The genes are TRBV9 and TRBJ1-2, with D tentatively TRBD1 (5 bases). The germline gives CDR1 SGDLS, CDR2 YYNGEE. This CDR3 has 13 residues. Trimming pared 4 bases from V and 6 bases from J, leaving 13 bases between. The CDR3 here is CASSRSPGDGYTF. In DNA form, the CDR3 reads TGTGCCAGCAGCCGTTCTCCGGGGGATGGCTACACCTTC.

V and J are TRBV5-1 and TRBJ2-5, with 8 bases matching TRBD2. With 4 bases clipped from V and 5 bases from J, the junction kept 1 base outside the gene matches. This CDR3 contains 12 residues. The germline CDR1 and CDR2 sequences are SGHRS and YFSETQ. CDR3 nucleotides: TGCGCCAGCAGCCCGGGGGGGGAGACCCAGTACTTC. This gives the protein CASSPGGETQYF.

This chain connects TRBV19 to TRBJ2-3; 7 positions match TRBD2. In germline, CDR1 is LNHDA, CDR2 SQIVND (reference sequence). This CDR3 has 14 amino acids. With 5 bases clipped from V and 5 bases from J, the junction kept 7 bases outside the gene matches. CDR3 in amino acids: CASSEAGVGDTQYF. The CDR3 nucleotides are TGTGCCAGTAGTGAGGCGGGAGTGGGAGATACGCAGTATTTT.

V is TRBV20-1 and J is TRBJ2-7, with TRBD2 matching over 7 bases. Losses at the gene ends were 8 bases for V and 5 bases for J; bases not matched to a gene: 6. The CDR3 runs 11 residues. CDR1 DFQATT and CDR2 SNEGSKA come from the germline V gene (reference sequence). CDR3 sequence reads: CSPASGHEQYF. The CDR3 DNA reads TGCAGTCCGGCTAGCGGTCACGAGCAGTACTTC.

V is TRBV11-2 and J is TRBJ2-4, with a weak D call TRBD2 (6 bases). The CDR3 has 14 amino acids. V lost 0 bases, J lost 6 bases, and 9 bases lay in between. Germline V CDR1 and CDR2: SGHAT, FQNNGV. The CDR3 nucleotides read TGTGCCAGCAGCTTAGATGGGGGGAGAAACATTCAGTACTTC. Translation gives CASSLDGGRNIQYF. The full variable domain, in which reference TRBV11-2 and TRBJ2-4 provide the parts outside the CDR3, is EAGVAQSPRYKIIEKRQSVAFWCNPISGHATLYWYQQILGQGPKLLIQFQNNGVVDDSQLPKDRFSAERLKGVDSTLKIQPAKLEDSAVYLCASSLDGGRNIQYFGAGTRLSVL.

This CDR3 is CASSRLAGAYTGELFF. The CDR3 DNA reads as TGTGCCAGCAGCCGCCTAGCGGGGGCGTACACCGGGGAGCTGTTTTTT. The rearrangement links TRBV14 to TRBJ2-2, with TRBD2 matching 10 bases. Germline V lookup: CDR1 SGHDN, CDR2 FVKESK. The CDR3 runs to 16 residues. V lost 4 bases to trimming and J lost 3 bases; unmatched junction nucleotides: 5.

J is TRBJ2-1 and V is TRBV24-1, with D maybe TRBD2 (6 bases). Trimming removed 4 bases at V and 0 bases at J, with 15 bases between. CDR3 length: 17 amino acids. The germline CDR1 and CDR2 sequences are KGHDR and SFDVKD. The CDR3 reads CATSDGRLQGSYNEQFF. The CDR3 nucleotides are TGTGCCACCAGTGACGGGAGACTCCAGGGCTCCTACAATGAGCAGTTCTTC.

The CDR3 sequence is CASNSRGSPNEKLFF. The DNA for the CDR3 is TGTGCCAGTAATTCCCGAGGTTCGCCAAATGAAAAACTGTTTTTT. The chain uses TRBV19 and TRBJ1-4; no firm D call. The V end lost 7 bases, the J end lost 5 bases, and 17 bases lay between the germline ends. This CDR3 has 15 amino acids. Germline V CDR1 and CDR2: LNHDA, SQIVND (reference sequence). The complete variable domain, with remaining parts taken from reference TRBV19 and TRBJ1-4, reads DGGITQSPKYLFRKEGQNVTLSCEQNLNHDAMYWYRQDPGQGLRLIYYSQIVNDFQKGDIAEGYSVSREKKESFPLTVTSAQKNPTAFYLCASNSRGSPNEKLFFGSGTQLSVL.

This sequence joins TRBV5-4 and TRBJ1-2, with D maybe TRBD1 (5 bases). CDR1 and CDR2 from the germline V gene are SGHNT and YYREEE (reference sequence). This CDR3 contains 14 residues. The V end lost 0 bases, the J end lost 4 bases, and 10 bases lay between the germline ends. CDR3: CASSLVGAGYGYTF. The CDR3 DNA sequence: TGTGCCAGCAGCTTGGTAGGGGCCGGCTATGGCTACACCTTC.